Presented here are 10 T cell receptor beta chains from one specimen sequenced in a study of blood T cell repertoires in COVID-19. Repertoires were generated with immunoSEQ multiplex PCR, while TCRdb's copy carries only in-frame clones and drops some. The sample contains about 200,000 clones, approximately 84% of which appear only once. The material sequenced was peripheral blood. The receptor source for this set is a man aged 50-60 years with acute or convalescent COVID-19.

The chain carries TRBV7-2 and TRBJ2-2; possibly TRBD2 for D (6 bases). The germline V gene has CDR1 SGHTA and CDR2 FQGNSA. The CDR3 contains 14 residues. V was trimmed by 0 bases and J by 7 bases, leaving 9 bases between them. The CDR3 nucleotides are TGTGCCAGCAGCTTAGCATCGGGGGACGGGGAGCTGTTTTTT. As protein: CASSLASGDGELFF.

This chain uses TRBV7-2 with TRBJ1-1; D perhaps matches TRBD1 (5 bases). V was clipped by 4 bases and J by 4 bases, with 10 bases between them. This CDR3 is 13 amino acids long. The germline gives CDR1 SGHTA, CDR2 FQGNSA. In DNA form, the CDR3 reads TGTGCCAGCAGCTCAGGGCCGGGCACTGAAGCTTTCTTT. Translated: CASSSGPGTEAFF.

This clone was counted a single time. The V and J genes are TRBV11-2 and TRBJ2-2; D call uncertain. Trimming shortened V by 0 bases and J by 9 bases, and 8 bases separated the two germline ends. This CDR3 contains 13 residues. Per germline, CDR1 SGHAT and CDR2 FQNNGV. CDR3 sequence reads: CASSLDPGRELFF. CDR3 bases: TGTGCCAGCAGCTTAGATCCAGGAAGGGAGCTGTTTTTT.

The J gene is TRBJ1-1, the V gene TRBV5-1, with D maybe TRBD1 (5 bases). Germline values: CDR1 SGHRS, CDR2 YFSETQ. This CDR3 has 15 residues. V shed 6 bases and J shed 0 bases, with 15 bases lying between them. The CDR3 reads CASTSSETVNTEAFF. The CDR3, as DNA: TGCGCCAGCACTTCATCCGAGACAGTGAACACTGAAGCTTTCTTT.

The rearrangement uses TRBV19 and TRBJ1-2; D is ambiguous. CDR1 and CDR2 (germline): LNHDA, SQIVND (reference sequence). This CDR3 region has 15 residues. V shed 7 bases and J shed 0 bases, with 15 bases lying between them. CDR3 protein: CASIRVYGANYGYTF. CDR3 nucleotides: TGTGCCAGTATACGTGTCTACGGAGCTAACTATGGCTACACCTTC.

The V call is TRBV7-2, the J call TRBJ1-4, with 7 bases lining up with TRBD1. Trimming cost V 4 bases and J 4 bases; bases outside gene matches: 3. The CDR3 spans 14 residues. Germline values: CDR1 SGHTA, CDR2 FQGNSA. In DNA, the CDR3 is TGTGCCAGCAGCTCACAGGGGCTTAATGAAAAACTGTTTTTT. It codes for CASSSQGLNEKLFF.

The chain recombines TRBV6-5 with TRBJ1-2; D is unclear. Trimming took 6 bases from V and 5 from J, leaving 10 bases between them. CDR1 and CDR2 from the germline V gene are MNHEY and SVGAGI. The CDR3 contains 12 residues. CDR3 in DNA: TGTGCCAGCAGGATTCTATATTATGGCTACACCTTC. Its translation: CASRILYYGYTF.

The chain employs TRBV2 and TRBJ1-1; 8 bases agree with TRBD1. Germline assignment: CDR1 SNHLY and CDR2 FYNNEI. The ends lost 10 bases at V and 2 bases at J; junction bases unmatched: 12. The CDR3 is made up of 15 amino acids. The CDR3 loop is CATYRGSTLNTEAFF. In DNA form, the CDR3 reads TGTGCCACCTACAGGGGGTCCACCCTTAACACTGAAGCTTTCTTT.

The V and J genes are TRBV9 and TRBJ1-1, with TRBD1 identical over 9 bases. Germline loops: CDR1 SGDLS, CDR2 YYNGEE. The trim removed 2 bases at V and 7 bases at J, leaving 6 bases unmatched. The CDR3 sequence is 14 residues long. The CDR3 spells CASSVDRGGGEAFF. The CDR3 DNA reads as TGTGCCAGCAGCGTGGACAGGGGAGGCGGTGAAGCTTTCTTT.

The chain employs TRBV7-9 and TRBJ1-2; D is possibly TRBD1 (6 bases). Looked up from germline, CDR1 is SEHNR and CDR2 is FQNEAQ (reference sequence). CDR3 length: 13 amino acids. V lost 6 bases to trimming and J lost 6 bases, with 14 bases between them. CDR3 residues: CASSTGSENGYTF. In DNA form, the CDR3 reads TGTGCCAGCAGTACAGGGTCCGAGAATGGCTACACCTTC.